This TCR beta chain was identified in a study of human T cells and chemical hapten exposure. Study-wide results and limits: Against controls, expanded TCRs gave rise to significantly more large CDR3 similarity clusters. Sensitizing with DPC caused no change in TCRs above 1 in 1000 frequency.

Germline assignment: CDR1 SGHDT and CDR2 YYEEEE. Trimming pared 3 bases from V and 4 bases from J, leaving 16 bases between. The CDR3 extends over 15 amino acids. Single cDNA molecules in the library carried unique molecular identifiers attached during preparation. Each CDR3 protein gets one entry after TCRdb re-called the RACE reads with MiXCR. The sample lists fewer than 150,000 distinct CDR3 sequences, 10% to 15% occurring once. Time point meaning: patch test 2, 6 weeks after DPC sensitization. The treatment denotes: therapeutic diphenylcyclopropenone sensitization with weekly scalp DPC. There are a few counts of this clonotype. Its antigen is still unknown.

The clonotype was recovered from a woman between 50 and 59 years old with alopecia areata. Some clones in this sample may be carry-over from other donors' samples. Sequenced here: whole blood, sampled in connection with sensitization to the hapten diphenylcyclopropenone (DPC). The chain couples TRBV5-6 to TRBJ1-1; the D is unclear. Here the CDR3 reads CASSSKAGAGTEAFF. The CDR3 DNA sequence: TGTGCCAGCAGCTCGAAGGCGGGCGCGGGCACTGAAGCTTTCTTT. Variable domain in full (rest from reference TRBV5-6 and TRBJ1-1): DAGVTQSPTHLIKTRGQQVTLRCSPKSGHDTVSWYQQALGQGPQFIFQYYEEEERQRGNFPDRFSGHQFPNYSSELNVNALLLGDSALYLCASSSKAGAGTEAFFGQGTRLTVV.